This is a list of T cell receptor beta chains from one sample in a study of Graves' ophthalmopathy and Graves' hyperthyroidism. TCRdb re-called the multiplex PCR reads through MiXCR, storing one row per CDR3 protein. The profile shows a few hundred thousand distinct CDR3 sequences, approximately 18% of them singletons. The specimen sequenced was peripheral blood. The receptors were sampled from an adult woman with stable Graves' hyperthyroidism. The CDR3 runs from the conserved cysteine through the conserved F or W. Each record gives: J gene, V gene, D gene, clone size, CDR3 DNA, CDR3 protein. D genes are given only for firm matches. Size values are once, few and many counts, or a class for expanded clones, and some rows have none.

TRBJ2-7 TRBV6-2/TRBV6-3 TRBD2 NA TGTGCCAGCAGTCCCCAACTAGCGGGGGGCTACGAGCAGTACTTC CASSPQLAGGYEQYF
TRBJ2-7 TRBV19 NA many TGTGCCAGTAGTCAGTTGGGAGTGGACTACGAGCAGTACTTC CASSQLGVDYEQYF
TRBJ1-2 TRBV6-1 NA many TGTGCCAGCAGTGCCGGTAGGGGCCGGAGCTATGGCTACACCTTC CASSAGRGRSYGYTF
TRBJ2-7 TRBV18 NA many TGTGCCAGCTCACCACGCGCGAGCCTGGACGAGCAGTACTTC CASSPRASLDEQYF
TRBJ1-2 TRBV30 TRBD1 few TGTGCCTGGACCCCTAGTGACAGGGTTTCTAATGGCTACACCTTC CAWTPSDRVSNGYTF
TRBJ2-5 TRBV6-5 NA many TGTGCCAGCAGTTACTCAGGGTTAGAGACCCAGTACTTC CASSYSGLETQYF
TRBJ1-2 TRBV28 NA NA TGTGCCACCTTCGAAGGGGCGGACTATGGCTACACCTTC CATFEGADYGYTF
TRBJ2-7 TRBV6-1 NA many TGTGCCAGCAGTCAGAAAGGGCGGGACTACGAGCAGTACTTC CASSQKGRDYEQYF
TRBJ2-7 TRBV11-2 TRBD1 many TGTGCCAGCAGTCCAAGACAGGGACCCCCCTACGAGCAGTACTTC CASSPRQGPPYEQYF
TRBJ1-1 TRBV6-5 NA many TGTGCCAGCAGTTACACAGGACTTGGGCAGAACACTGAAGCTTTCTTT CASSYTGLGQNTEAFF
TRBJ1-2 TRBV2 NA many TGTGCCAGCAGTGGTGAACGGCGAACTCCCTATGGCTACACCTTC CASSGERRTPYGYTF
TRBJ2-2 TRBV4-3 TRBD2 NA TGCGCCAGCAGCCACTCTGTTGGCGGGAGAGGCACCGGGGAGCTGTTTTTT CASSHSVGGRGTGELFF
TRBJ1-1 TRBV7-2 NA many TGTGCCAGCAGCTTAGCCCCGAACACTGAAGCTTTCTTT CASSLAPNTEAFF
TRBJ1-3 TRBV25-1 NA many TGTGCCAGCAGTGAATCGGAGGGGTCTGGAAACACCATATATTTT CASSESEGSGNTIYF
TRBJ1-5 TRBV6-1 NA many TGTGCCAGCAGGGGCACTTATAGCAATCAGCCCCAGCATTTT CASRGTYSNQPQHF
TRBJ2-7 TRBV27 TRBD2 NA TGTGCCAGCAGACACCATAGGGGGACTAGCTCCTACGAGCAGTACTTC CASRHHRGTSSYEQYF
TRBJ1-2 TRBV27 NA many TGTGCCAGCAGGCCCCGACACCGGCTCTTTGGCTACACCTTC CASRPRHRLFGYTF
TRBJ1-5 TRBV28 NA many TGTGCCAGCAGTTTACAAAATCAGCCCCAGCATTTT CASSLQNQPQHF
TRBJ2-2 TRBV7-3 TRBD2 many TGTGCCAGCAGTCCCGGGACTACGAACACCGGGGAGCTGTTTTTT CASSPGTTNTGELFF
TRBJ1-1 TRBV2 TRBD1 NA TGTGCCGCCAACAAGGACAGGGACACTGAAGCTTTCTTT CAANKDRDTEAFF
TRBJ1-2 TRBV12-3/TRBV12-4 NA many TGTGCCAGCAGTCCCCAGAGAGACAGCGGCGGCTACACCTTC CASSPQRDSGGYTF
TRBJ2-7 TRBV10-1 NA many TGCGCCAGCAGTGAGTCCGTCGCGGGAGAGCAGTACTTC CASSESVAGEQYF
TRBJ2-3 TRBV6-1 TRBD1 many TGTGCCAGCACCCCAGGGGACAGGGTTTTAGATACGCAGTATTTT CASTPGDRVLDTQYF
TRBJ2-7 TRBV29-1 TRBD1 many TGCAGCGTTGCACCGGGACAGGGTCGCGAGCAGTACTTC CSVAPGQGREQYF
TRBJ2-7 TRBV5-1 NA many TGCGCCAGCAGCAACCAGGGACCCGACGAGCAGTACTTC CASSNQGPDEQYF
TRBJ2-5 TRBV29-1 NA many TGCAGCGTTGATGACAAAAGTGGCGGAGAGACCCAGTACTTC CSVDDKSGGETQYF
TRBJ2-2 TRBV7-3 NA many TGTGCCAGCAGCTCCTCGGGATGGGGGGAGCTGTTTTTT CASSSSGWGELFF
TRBJ2-5 TRBV7-2 NA many TGTGCCAGCAGCTTTATGTCGGGCGAGGGGGAGAGATCCCAGTACTTC CASSFMSGEGERSQYF
TRBJ1-1 TRBV19 TRBD1 many TGTGCCAGTAGTACAGGGACAGGGCACAACACTGAAGCTTTCTTT CASSTGTGHNTEAFF
TRBJ2-5 TRBV27 TRBD2 many TGTGCCAGCAGTTTGGGACTAGCGGGAGGAAATCAAGAGACCCAGTACTTC CASSLGLAGGNQETQYF
TRBJ2-7 TRBV15 NA NA TGTGCCACCAGCAGAGAGAACAGGTTTGCGCCAGTGGGGCAGTACTTC CATSRENRFAPVGQYF
TRBJ2-7 TRBV11-2 NA NA TGTGCCAGCAGCGACCGTGCAGGGACCTACGAGCAGTACTTC CASSDRAGTYEQYF
TRBJ1-1 TRBV28 NA many TGTGCCAGCAGTTTAACCGCATCCACTGAAGCTTTCTTT CASSLTASTEAFF
TRBJ1-1 TRBV28 NA many TGTGCCAGCAGTTTATCCCCAGGGGTAAACACTGAAGCTTTCTTT CASSLSPGVNTEAFF
TRBJ2-7 TRBV7-2 TRBD2 many TGTGCCAGCAGCGCCAAACTAGCGGCTAATACCTACGAGCAGTACTTC CASSAKLAANTYEQYF
TRBJ2-7 TRBV7-2 NA many TGTGCCAGCAGCTTAGCTCAGGGCTGGATCTACGAGCAGTACTTC CASSLAQGWIYEQYF
TRBJ2-7 TRBV10-3 TRBD2 NA TGTGCCATCAGTGAGTCGTGGACTAGCGGGAGCTACGAGCAGTACTTC CAISESWTSGSYEQYF
TRBJ1-2 TRBV7-9 TRBD1 NA TGTGCCAGCAGCGTGGGACAGGGAGAGGACTATGGCTACACCTTC CASSVGQGEDYGYTF
TRBJ1-2 TRBV12-3/TRBV12-4 TRBD1 many TGTGCCAGCAGTGACAGGGATTCGGGCGGCTACACCTTC CASSDRDSGGYTF
TRBJ1-1 TRBV27 NA many TGTGCCAGCAGTCCAAACCGACAGCACGGGGCATTGAACACTGAAGCTTTCTTT CASSPNRQHGALNTEAFF
TRBJ2-7 TRBV20-1 TRBD2 many TGCAGTGTTCTTAGCGGGAGAAGCTCCTACGAGCAGTACTTC CSVLSGRSSYEQYF
TRBJ2-7 TRBV15 NA many TGTGCCACCAGCAGAGATCTCCGGGAGTACGAGCAGTACTTC CATSRDLREYEQYF
TRBJ1-1 TRBV5-1 TRBD1 many TGCGCCAGCAGCTTGTCCGACAGGGGCGCTGAAGCTTTCTTT CASSLSDRGAEAFF
TRBJ2-2 TRBV20-1 NA NA TGCGGACCAACAAACACCGGGGAGCTGTTTTTT CGPTNTGELFF
TRBJ2-5 TRBV27 TRBD1 few TGTGCCAGCAGGACAGGGGCCACGCAGTCGACCCAGTACTTC CASRTGATQSTQYF
TRBJ1-5 TRBV24-1 NA many TGTGCCACCAGCACAGGGATTCAGCCCCAGCATTTT CATSTGIQPQHF
TRBJ1-1 TRBV5-1 TRBD1 NA TGCGCCAGCAGACTTGAGATCGGGACAGGGCACACTGAAGCTTTCTTT CASRLEIGTGHTEAFF
TRBJ2-2 TRBV18 NA few TGTGCCAGCTCACCTGACCTCGGACAGACCGGGGAGCTGTTTTTT CASSPDLGQTGELFF
TRBJ2-5 TRBV7-9 TRBD1 many TGTGCCAGCAGCGGACAGGGACACCGCCAAGAGACCCAGTACTTC CASSGQGHRQETQYF
TRBJ2-5 TRBV15 NA many TGTGCCACCAGCAGAGATCTCGCGGAAGAGACCCAGTACTTC CATSRDLAEETQYF
TRBJ1-1 TRBV7-2 NA many TGTGCCAGCAGCTTCCAGGCGAACACTGAAGCTCTCTTT CASSFQANTEALF
TRBJ1-3 TRBV20-1 NA many TGCAGTGCTAAGGACTCTAGCTCTGGAAACACCATATATTTT CSAKDSSSGNTIYF
TRBJ2-5 TRBV18 NA NA TGTGCCAGCCGTAATTGGGGGGCAACCCAAGAGACCCAGTACTTC CASRNWGATQETQYF